The following is a T cell receptor beta chain sequence with its context. This entry is derived from a study of blood T cell repertoires in COVID-19. In germline, CDR1 is SGHNT, CDR2 YYREEE (reference sequence). The CDR3 consists of 17 residues. V was pared by 0 bases and J by 6 bases, with 12 bases of the junction left unmatched. In the authors' workflow: For nucleated cells, counts were estimated from reference gene primer amplification. Clones were sequenced by immunoSEQ multiplex PCR, and TCRdb holds only the in-frame ones, with some missing. D and trimming come from the DNA, and the V and J calls and clone size come from that table. The sample includes about 140,000 clones, around 82% of them seen just once.

The V gene is TRBV5-4, the J gene TRBJ2-3; 8 bases map to TRBD2. The receptor was isolated from a man between 50 and 59 years old in a cohort exposed to, infected with or recovered from COVID-19 (not recorded which). Material for sequencing was PBMCs or T cells enriched from blood (not recorded which). CDR3 protein: CASSLELAASSGDTQYF. DNA for the CDR3: TGTGCCAGCAGCTTGGAACTAGCGGCATCATCCGGGGATACGCAGTATTTT. The complete variable domain, with remaining parts taken from reference TRBV5-4 and TRBJ2-3, reads ETGVTQSPTHLIKTRGQQVTLRCSSQSGHNTVSWYQQALGQGPQFIFQYYREEENGRGNFPPRFSGLQFPNYSSELNVNALELDDSALYLCASSLELAASSGDTQYFGPGTRLTVL.